This T cell receptor (beta chain) was found in a study of T cells in Graves' hyperthyroidism and ophthalmopathy. General study results and limits: Most clonotypes that expanded in the thyroid above 0.001 also showed up in blood.

Diagnosis rested on symptoms, serum thyroxine and TRAb, thyroid ultrasound, and orbital computed tomography. Isolation of PBMCs was performed on around 9.8 ml fresh peripheral blood. RNA transcripts were the template for amplifying TCR beta CDR3 regions. The HTBI set primed first-round TCR CDR3 RT-PCR. TCRdb reanalysed the multiplex PCR reads using MiXCR and keeps one entry per CDR3 protein. Of about 500,000 distinct CDR3 sequences listed, under 20% are singletons. The CDR3 runs 15 residues. The germline V gene encodes CDR1 MNHNS and CDR2 SASEGT. V dropped 2 bases and J dropped 6; count of bases not matched to a gene: 7. This clonotype was seen a handful of times. Its cognate antigen is unknown.

The sequencing sample was made of blood. The sequence was collected from a young woman with Graves' ophthalmopathy. The J gene is TRBJ2-3, the V gene TRBV6-1; 8 positions match TRBD2. The CDR3 nucleotides read TGTGCCAGCAGTGAAATGAGCGGGAGTGTGGATACGCAGTATTTT. Translation: CASSEMSGSVDTQYF.